These 18 T cell receptor beta chains were sequenced from one sample in a study of beta chain features in type 1 diabetes. The whole isolated RNA underwent reverse transcription, so sequencing captured expressed TCRB transcripts. Measured with immunoSEQ multiplex PCR; TCRdb has only the in-frame clones, and not every one. The data contain 860,000 or so clones, roughly 16% of them singletons. The specimen was naive CD4+ T cells from blood. Every receptor here comes from a woman aged 18-29 years in good health.

This clone was observed a few times. The genes are TRBV7-9 and TRBJ2-3; D may be TRBD2 (6 bases). CDR1 is SEHNR and CDR2 is FQNEAQ in the germline V gene (reference sequence). Between the trimmed V and J ends, which lost 3 bases and 4 bases, there was a span of 11 bases. The CDR3 contains 14 residues. The CDR3 DNA is TGTGCCAGCAGCTTTCGACTAGGGGCAGATACGCAGTATTTT. Protein sequence: CASSFRLGADTQYF.

This clone came up once. The chain joins TRBV5-1 to TRBJ2-5; a weak D match, TRBD1 (5 bases). The CDR3 loop spans 17 amino acids. V shed 0 bases and J shed 2 bases, with 17 bases lying between them. CDR1 is SGHRS and CDR2 is YFSETQ in the germline V gene. The CDR3: CASSLARNSDIQETQYF. Here the CDR3 DNA reads TGCGCCAGCAGCTTGGCTCGGAATTCGGACATACAAGAGACCCAGTACTTC.

V usage is TRBV2 and J usage is TRBJ2-7, with 12 bases lining up with TRBD2. Germline V gene lookup returns CDR1 SNHLY and CDR2 FYNNEI. The V and J ends lost 5 bases and 7 bases, in that order; junction bases with no gene match: 12. The CDR3 loop spans 16 amino acids. This CDR3 reads CASSMLAGGPAGEQYF. The CDR3 bases are TGTGCCAGCAGTATGCTAGCGGGAGGGCCGGCAGGGGAGCAGTACTTC.

The rearrangement joins TRBV7-2 to TRBJ1-2; 8 nucleotides agree with TRBD1. V shed 0 bases, J shed 2 bases, and the junction held 11 bases outside the gene matches. Germline V gene sequence: CDR1 SGHTA, CDR2 FQGNSA. The CDR3 is 18 amino acids. The CDR3 sequence: CASSLAAGRTGKNYGYTF. For the CDR3, the DNA is TGTGCCAGCAGCTTAGCGGCCGGAAGGACAGGGAAGAACTATGGCTACACCTTC.

The CDR3 DNA is TGTGCCAGCAGCGTAGGTCACAAGGGTGCTAACTATGGCTACACCTTC. Its translation: CASSVGHKGANYGYTF. The chain employs TRBV9 and TRBJ1-2; no definite D call. With 0 bases removed from V and 0 bases from J, the gap between germline ends came to 12 bases. This CDR3 contains 16 residues. The V gene's germline CDR1 is SGDLS and CDR2 YYNGEE.

The sample holds a few counts of this clone. The rearrangement uses TRBV4-1 and TRBJ2-2, with unresolved D. The CDR3 extends over 15 amino acids. Germline values: CDR1 MGHRA, CDR2 YSYEKL. Trimming removed 6 bases at V and 7 bases at J, with 18 bases between. The CDR3, as DNA: TGCGCCAGCAGGCTAGTTCCAGTGGAGCACGGGGAGCTGTTTTTT. Protein product: CASRLVPVEHGELFF.

This clone was counted a few times. The rearrangement joins TRBV25-1 to TRBJ2-3; D gene unclear. CDR1 MGHDK and CDR2 SYGVNS come from the germline V gene. This CDR3 has 12 residues. V shed 6 bases and J shed 2 bases, with 6 bases lying between them. CDR3 region: CASRADTDTQYF. The CDR3 nucleotides read TGTGCCAGCAGGGCCGACACAGATACGCAGTATTTT. Filled out from reference TRBV25-1 and TRBJ2-3, the complete variable domain reads EADIYQTPRYLVIGTGKKITLECSQTMGHDKMYWYQQDPGMELHLIHYSYGVNSTEKGDLSSESTVSRIRTEHFPLTLESARPSHTSQYLCASRADTDTQYFGPGTRLTVL.

The chain links TRBV4-3 to TRBJ2-3, with D unclear. V was trimmed by 0 bases and J by 2 bases, leaving 21 bases between them. This CDR3 region has 19 residues. Per germline, CDR1 LGHNA and CDR2 YSLEER. CDR3 protein: CASSQDYLRPERPTDTQYF. CDR3 DNA: TGCGCCAGCAGCCAAGACTACCTGCGGCCGGAGCGCCCCACAGATACGCAGTATTTT.

This clone was seen only a few times. This chain connects TRBV2 to TRBJ1-2, with D hard to call. The V gene lost 2 bases and the J gene lost 10 bases, with 11 bases spanning the gap. This CDR3 is 12 amino acids long. CDR1 is SNHLY and CDR2 is FYNNEI in the germline V gene. CDR3 region: CASSEHSRAYTF. The CDR3 DNA reads TGTGCCAGCAGTGAACACAGTAGAGCCTACACCTTC.

In its sample, this clone was seen a few times. V usage is TRBV7-3 and J usage is TRBJ1-2, with D hard to call. Germline-derived CDR1 and CDR2 are SGHTA and FQGTGA. V shed 0 bases and J shed 8 bases, with 16 bases lying between them. This CDR3 region has 15 residues. CDR3 DNA: TGTGCCAGCAGCTTAACCACCACCGGCAAGGAGGGCTACACCTTC. Translating gives CASSLTTTGKEGYTF.

The rearrangement joins TRBV11-2 to TRBJ2-2; D is unclear. The germline gives CDR1 SGHAT, CDR2 FQNNGV. The CDR3 has 17 amino acids. Trimming left V 0 bases short and J 4 bases short, with 15 bases between. Here the CDR3 DNA reads TGTGCCAGCAGCTTAGATCCGGACCTATTCTTCACCGGGGAGCTGTTTTTT. This gives the protein CASSLDPDLFFTGELFF.

In its sample, this clone was seen a few times. The genes are TRBV5-1 and TRBJ2-1; a possible D gene is TRBD1 (6 bases). Germline V CDR1 and CDR2: SGHRS, YFSETQ. The CDR3 has 16 residues. With 4 bases removed from V and 1 base from J, the gap between germline ends came to 15 bases. CDR3 sequence (DNA): TGCGCCAGCAGCACATACAGGGTAATATCCTACAATGAGCAGTTCTTC. Its translation: CASSTYRVISYNEQFF. Supplemented by reference TRBV5-1 and TRBJ2-1, the full variable domain reads KAGVTQTPRYLIKTRGQQVTLSCSPISGHRSVSWYQQTPGQGLQFLFEYFSETQRNKGNFPGRFSGRQFSNSRSEMNVSTLELGDSALYLCASSTYRVISYNEQFFGPGTRLTVL.

This clone turned up a few times. This sequence joins TRBV7-3 and TRBJ2-1; D possibly corresponds to TRBD2 (6 bases). The CDR3 extends over 15 amino acids. V was cut by 5 bases and J by 4 bases, with 15 bases left in between. Germline V lookup: CDR1 SGHTA, CDR2 FQGTGA. DNA for the CDR3: TGTGCCAGCAGCCCCGCGGGGACTTATTACAATGAGCAGTTCTTC. This translates into CASSPAGTYYNEQFF.

The rearrangement joins TRBV7-9 to TRBJ2-5, with no clear D. Germline V lookup: CDR1 SEHNR, CDR2 FQNEAQ (reference sequence). Trimming removed 1 base from V and 8 bases from J, with 20 bases in between. The CDR3 covers 16 residues. CDR3 nucleotides: TGTGCCAGCAGCTTAGAGAAGAGGAGTCCCCTAGGAACCCAGTACTTC. Its protein product is CASSLEKRSPLGTQYF.

This chain links TRBV28 with TRBJ2-5; tentatively, D is TRBD1 (6 bases). Trimming took off 5 bases at V and 7 bases at J, with 14 bases between the two ends. The CDR3 extends over 13 amino acids. CDR1 and CDR2 from the germline V gene are MDHEN and SYDVKM. CDR3 amino acids: CASSQQGVGTQYF. CDR3 coding DNA: TGTGCCAGCAGTCAACAGGGTGTCGGGACCCAGTACTTC.

About this clone itself: A read error may be the cause here, since a much bigger clone is one base away. The chain is built from TRBV21-1 and TRBJ2-7. TRBV21-1 constitutes a pseudogene. This CDR3 has 11 residues. CDR3 sequence: CASSKDYEQYF. The CDR3 nucleotides are TGTGCCAGCAGCAAAGACTACGAGCAGTACTTC.

This clone turned up a few times. The V and J genes are TRBV7-2 and TRBJ1-1; a possible D gene is TRBD1 (5 bases). This CDR3 has 12 residues. V lost 5 bases and J 5 bases, leaving 9 bases between the germline ends. From germline, CDR1 is SGHTA and CDR2 FQGNSA. CDR3: CASSPRATEAFF. The CDR3 bases are TGTGCCAGCAGCCCCAGGGCAACTGAAGCTTTCTTT. Looking up the rest from reference TRBV7-2 and TRBJ1-1 gives the full variable domain: GAGVSQSPSNKVTEKGKDVELRCDPISGHTALYWYRQSLGQGLEFLIYFQGNSAPDKSGLPSDRFSAERTGGSVSTLTIQRTQQEDSAVYLCASSPRATEAFFGQGTRLTVV.

The chain joins TRBV28 to TRBJ2-7, with D possibly TRBD2 on 5 matching bases. V lost 8 bases and J 0 bases, leaving 11 bases between the germline ends. Germline V lookup: CDR1 MDHEN, CDR2 SYDVKM. This CDR3 comprises 13 residues. CDR3 loop: CASVKRSSYEQYF. The CDR3 coding sequence is TGTGCCAGCGTTAAGCGGAGCTCCTACGAGCAGTACTTC.